This T cell receptor (beta chain) was profiled in a study of cytomegalovirus exposure and HLA in healthy donors. Study outcomes and limitations: HLA alleles showed associations with 16,951 TCR beta sequences in a later analysis, at a 0.05 false discovery rate.

PCR used 60 Vbeta primers and 13 Jbeta primers. Here immunoSEQ multiplex PCR was the method, and the copy in TCRdb shows in-frame clones only, minus some. The data show approximately 93,000 clones, approximately 80% seen once. The CDR3 consists of 14 residues. V shed 4 bases, J shed 4 bases, and the junction held 3 bases outside the gene matches. Per the germline V gene, CDR1 is SEHNR and CDR2 is FQNEAQ (reference sequence). Concerning this clone itself: Its specificity is not known.

The chain uses TRBV7-9 and TRBJ1-4, with 7 bases that match TRBD1. Sample: PBMCs. This sequence originates from a male donor in good health and CMV-seropositive. The chain's CDR3 is CASSSRGFNEKLFF. CDR3 sequence (DNA): TGTGCCAGCAGCTCCAGGGGGTTTAATGAAAAACTGTTTTTT.